Sequencing of this TCR beta chain was carried out in a study of Ad26.COV2.S vaccination and SARS-CoV-2 variants. Overall study: Ad26.COV2.S given intramuscularly, once or twice 56 days apart.

Stated treatment: 15 to 20 received Ad26.COV2.S at low or high dose, single or two shots; 5 received placebo; per-sample allocation not given. Sampling happened 63 days after the first vaccine or placebo injection. Within Boston, the person who donated was an adult of 18-55 years. Data came from immunoSEQ multiplex PCR; TCRdb stores just in-frame clones and leaves some out. The table shows approximately 350,000 clones, with approximately 83% occurring only once. The CDR3 totals 14 residues. CDR1 and CDR2 (germline): KGHSH, LQKENI. Deletions cut 3 bases from V and 7 bases from J, with 10 bases between. Study results and limitations: Relative to placebo recipients, vaccine recipients exhibited elevated spike-specific TCR breadth. Non-spike TCR breadth showed similarity between vaccine and placebo recipients.

A few counts support this clone. Its antigen is currently unknown. This TCR came from a person aged 18-65 years who received the Ad26.COV2.S COVID-19 vaccine or a placebo. V usage is TRBV18 and J usage is TRBJ1-6; D possibly corresponds to TRBD1 (5 bases). The material sequenced was peripheral blood, taken in a trial of Ad26.COV2.S vaccine versus placebo. The CDR3, as DNA: TGTGCCAGCTCACCGGACAACCAGAATTCACCCCTCCACTTT. It encodes CASSPDNQNSPLHF. Filled out from reference TRBV18 and TRBJ1-6, the complete variable domain reads NAGVMQNPRHLVRRRGQEARLRCSPMKGHSHVYWYRQLPEEGLKFMVYLQKENIIDESGMPKERFSAEFPKEGPSILRIQQVVRGDSAAYFCASSPDNQNSPLHFGNGTRLTVT.